What follows are 29 T cell receptor beta chains derived from one specimen sequenced in a study of T-cell memory formation after mild COVID-19. TCRdb fed the 5' RACE reads into MiXCR, producing one record per CDR3 protein. The table records about 100,000 distinct CDR3 sequences, over 15% of them present only once. Source material: PBMCs or a T cell subset sorted from them (not recorded which). These receptors originate from a man aged 18 to 30 who had mild COVID-19 (a few samples of this study predate the infection). Cell type and time point are not known.

A few counts support this clonotype. This chain's CDR3 is CASSLGRIYEQYV. The CDR3 nucleotides are TGTGCCAGCAGCTTGGGCCGTATCTACGAGCAGTACGTC. V and J are TRBV5-6 and TRBJ2-7; D not resolved. The V end was cut by 0 bases, the J end by 3 bases, with 7 bases between. This CDR3 comprises 13 residues. Per the germline V gene, CDR1 is SGHDT and CDR2 is YYEEEE.

The sample holds a few counts of this clonotype. This chain joins TRBV6-5 and TRBJ2-2; 8 bases agree with TRBD1. The germline V gene encodes CDR1 MNHEY and CDR2 SVGAGI. The CDR3 has 13 residues. V lost 7 bases, J lost 13 bases, and 11 bases stayed unmatched. The CDR3 DNA reads TGTGCCAGCAATCCAACAGGACAGGGTGGGCTGTTTTTT. It is translated as CASNPTGQGGLFF.

The J gene is TRBJ2-4, the V gene TRBV11-2; tentatively, D is TRBD2 (5 bases). V lost 4 bases, J lost 1 base, and 5 bases lay in between. The CDR3 covers 13 residues. Germline assignment: CDR1 SGHAT and CDR2 FQNNGV. CDR3 loop: CASSSGAKNIQYF. The CDR3 nucleotides are TGTGCCAGCAGCTCGGGGGCCAAAAACATTCAGTACTTC.

This chain uses TRBV28 with TRBJ1-1, with D possibly being TRBD1 (5 bases). The CDR3 consists of 13 residues. V was trimmed by 5 bases and J by 5 bases, leaving 12 bases between them. CDR1 and CDR2 (germline): MDHEN, SYDVKM. CDR3 nucleotides: TGTGCCAGCAGTACTCATGGGGGGACTGAAGCTTTCTTT. Protein sequence: CASSTHGGTEAFF. Combining the CDR3 with reference TRBV28 and TRBJ1-1 gives the whole variable domain DVKVTQSSRYLVKRTGEKVFLECVQDMDHENMFWYRQDPGLGLRLIYFSYDVKMKEKGDIPEGYSVSREKKERFSLILESASTNQTSMYLCASSTHGGTEAFFGQGTRLTVV.

This clonotype was seen only a few times. This sequence joins TRBV24-1 and TRBJ2-5, with 10 bases matching TRBD2. CDR1 KGHDR and CDR2 SFDVKD come from the germline V gene. V shed 4 bases, J shed 5 bases, and the junction held 6 bases outside the gene matches. This CDR3 region has 15 residues. The CDR3 loop reads CATSESGGAVETQYF. The CDR3 region has the DNA TGTGCCACCAGTGAGAGCGGGGGGGCAGTTGAGACCCAGTACTTC.

This clonotype has just a few counts. The V gene is TRBV7-8, the J gene TRBJ2-3; TRBD2 matches 10 bases. With V trimmed by 1 base and J by 2 bases, 3 bases remained unmatched. The CDR3 sequence is 16 residues long. CDR1 is SGHVS and CDR2 is FQNEAQ in the germline V gene. The CDR3: CASSLELAGSTDTQYF. CDR3 DNA sequence: TGTGCCAGCAGCTTAGAACTAGCGGGATCCACAGATACGCAGTATTTT.

J is TRBJ2-3 and V is TRBV30, with TRBD1 identical over 7 bases. This CDR3 has 14 amino acids. Per the germline V gene, CDR1 is GTSNPN and CDR2 is SVGIG (reference sequence). Germline trimming cut 4 bases from V and 2 bases from J; bases unmatched to any gene: 6. CDR3 sequence (DNA): TGTGCCTGGATGGTCAGGGGGTACACAGATACGCAGTATTTT. Encoded protein: CAWMVRGYTDTQYF.

The V gene is TRBV5-1, the J gene TRBJ1-1; D unclear. This CDR3 has 14 residues. CDR1 is SGHRS, CDR2 YFSETQ, per germline. The ends were cut back, 1 base at V and 3 bases at J, with 10 bases in the middle. The DNA for the CDR3 is TGCGCCAGCAGCTTGCGCGGTGTGGACACTGAAGCTTTCTTT. Protein: CASSLRGVDTEAFF.

This clonotype was seen ten or more times. The rearrangement links TRBV2 to TRBJ2-7; D could derive from TRBD1 or TRBD2 (5 bases each). V was clipped by 1 base and J by 2 bases, with 12 bases between them. Germline V CDR1 and CDR2: SNHLY, FYNNEI. CDR3 length equals 15 residues. CDR3 sequence reads: CASSEGWDETYEQYF. CDR3 nucleotides: TGTGCCAGCAGTGAAGGATGGGACGAAACCTACGAGCAGTACTTC.

This chain uses TRBV5-6 with TRBJ1-1; D possibly corresponds to TRBD1 (5 bases). CDR3 length: 15 residues. V lost 1 base and J lost 7, with 17 bases in between. Per germline, CDR1 SGHDT and CDR2 YYEEEE. The CDR3 here is CASSLTGYVTHEAFF. The CDR3 DNA sequence: TGTGCCAGCAGCTTGACAGGTTATGTTACCCATGAAGCTTTCTTT.

This clonotype was seen only a few times. The chain uses TRBV20-1 and TRBJ1-1; D possibly corresponds to TRBD1 (5 bases). V was clipped by 3 bases and J by 5 bases, with 10 bases between them. The germline gives CDR1 DFQATT, CDR2 SNEGSKA (reference sequence). The CDR3 covers 12 residues. The CDR3 DNA reads as TGCAGTGCTAGTGAGGGGTGGACTGAAGCTTTCTTT. Protein: CSASEGWTEAFF.

The chain joins TRBV29-1 to TRBJ1-4; D not resolved. The germline CDR1 and CDR2 sequences are SQVTM and ANQGSEA. This CDR3 is built from 12 residues. The germline V and J ends were trimmed by 5 bases and 8 bases, with 12 bases remaining between them. The CDR3 loop is CSVLQAGEKLFF. The CDR3 DNA follows: TGCAGCGTTCTCCAGGCAGGCGAAAAACTGTTTTTT.

In its sample, this clonotype was seen a few times. The chain employs TRBV28 and TRBJ2-5; D gene ambiguous. V gave up 7 bases and J gave up 7 bases, with 13 bases separating them. The germline CDR1 and CDR2 sequences are MDHEN and SYDVKM. The CDR3 spans 12 residues. The CDR3 region is CASTDKRSTQYF. CDR3 in DNA: TGTGCCAGCACCGATAAGAGATCGACCCAGTACTTC.

This clonotype was counted a few times. The genes are TRBV6-6 and TRBJ2-3; unclear D gene. CDR1 is MNHNY and CDR2 is SVGAGI in the germline V gene (reference sequence). This CDR3 has 17 residues. V lost 2 bases, J lost 0 bases, and 15 bases lay in between. This CDR3 reads CASSYPREGSSTDTQYF. In DNA form, the CDR3 reads TGTGCCAGCAGTTACCCCAGAGAAGGGTCTAGCACAGATACGCAGTATTTT.

The J gene is TRBJ1-1, the V gene TRBV7-6; possibly TRBD1 for D (5 bases). With 3 bases removed from V and 1 base from J, the gap between germline ends came to 9 bases. The CDR3 covers 14 residues. CDR1 and CDR2 (germline): SGHVS, FNYEAQ. CDR3 sequence reads: CASSFQGPNTEAFF. CDR3 sequence (DNA): TGTGCCAGCAGCTTCCAGGGCCCGAACACTGAAGCTTTCTTT.

This clonotype was seen only a few times. The chain uses TRBV5-1 and TRBJ2-1; perhaps TRBD1 as D (5 bases). CDR3 length: 15 amino acids. The V end lost 1 base, the J end lost 2 bases, and 10 bases lay between the germline ends. Germline V gene sequence: CDR1 SGHRS, CDR2 YFSETQ. The CDR3 spells CASSLRVGAYNEQFF. CDR3 coding DNA: TGCGCCAGCAGCTTGAGGGTAGGGGCCTACAATGAGCAGTTCTTC. Full variable domain (missing parts from reference TRBV5-1 and TRBJ2-1): KAGVTQTPRYLIKTRGQQVTLSCSPISGHRSVSWYQQTPGQGLQFLFEYFSETQRNKGNFPGRFSGRQFSNSRSEMNVSTLELGDSALYLCASSLRVGAYNEQFFGPGTRLTVL.

This chain joins TRBV2 and TRBJ2-7; D is undetermined. Germline lookup yields CDR1 SNHLY and CDR2 FYNNEI. V was clipped by 6 bases and J by 3 bases, with 12 bases between them. The CDR3 length is 13 residues. The CDR3 DNA reads as TGTGCCAGCAGACTTGACCCTATCTACGAGCAGTACGTC. This encodes CASRLDPIYEQYV.

This clonotype was seen only a few times. The chain employs TRBV20-1 and TRBJ2-4; TRBD2 matches at 7 bases. The V and J ends lost 1 base and 0 bases, in that order; junction bases with no gene match: 6. The CDR3 runs 16 residues. Germline values: CDR1 DFQATT, CDR2 SNEGSKA (reference sequence). CDR3 loop: CSARGASGIAKNIQYF. The DNA of the CDR3 is TGCAGTGCTAGAGGGGCTAGCGGAATAGCCAAAAACATTCAGTACTTC.

The rearrangement joins TRBV29-1 to TRBJ2-1; perhaps TRBD1 as D (5 bases). CDR3 length: 11 residues. From germline, CDR1 is SQVTM and CDR2 ANQGSEA. DNA of the CDR3: TGCGCCGGCCAGGGCTACAATGAGCAGTTCTTC. Translation: CAGQGYNEQFF.

The V call is TRBV4-3, the J call TRBJ1-3; D uncertain. The CDR3 runs to 13 residues. The germline CDR1 and CDR2 sequences are LGHNA and YSLEER. V shed 4 bases and J shed 7 bases, with 11 bases lying between them. The CDR3 region is CASSPQGSNTIYF. CDR3 DNA: TGCGCCAGCAGCCCGCAAGGGTCGAACACCATATATTTT.

The chain combines TRBV5-1 with TRBJ2-6; D ambiguous. The germline gives CDR1 SGHRS, CDR2 YFSETQ. V shed 4 bases and J shed 0 bases, with 11 bases lying between them. The CDR3 contains 16 residues. In DNA form, the CDR3 reads TGCGCCAGCAGCCCGTGGTCCCTCTCTGGGGCCAACGTCCTGACTTTC. This gives the protein CASSPWSLSGANVLTF.

The chain employs TRBV11-2 and TRBJ2-5, with 9 bases lining up with TRBD1. This CDR3 has 15 residues. The trim removed 3 bases at V and 4 bases at J, leaving 6 bases unmatched. Germline V gene lookup returns CDR1 SGHAT and CDR2 FQNNGV. The CDR3 reads CASSFLGQGRETQYF. The CDR3 DNA reads TGTGCCAGCAGCTTCTTGGGACAGGGACGAGAGACCCAGTACTTC.

This chain joins TRBV5-1 and TRBJ2-1, with 8 nucleotides matching TRBD1. Germline CDR1 SGHRS, CDR2 YFSETQ. The CDR3 covers 17 residues. The V segment lost 0 bases and the J segment 2 bases; nucleotides outside the gene matches: 7. CDR3 loop: CASSLAPTGGTYNEQFF. The DNA of the CDR3 is TGCGCCAGCAGCTTGGCGCCCACAGGGGGTACCTACAATGAGCAGTTCTTC.

The chain links TRBV11-2 to TRBJ2-2; D not certain. V was trimmed by 2 bases and J by 4 bases, leaving 14 bases between them. CDR1 and CDR2 from the germline V gene are SGHAT and FQNNGV. The CDR3 totals 16 residues. Here the CDR3 reads CASSLLNLGVTGELFF. The CDR3 DNA follows: TGTGCCAGCAGCTTACTAAACCTTGGAGTCACCGGGGAGCTGTTTTTT.

The genes are TRBV5-5 and TRBJ1-1; possible D gene TRBD1, 5 bases. This CDR3 is 13 amino acids long. CDR1 SGHKS and CDR2 YYEKEE come from the germline V gene (reference sequence). Between the trimmed V and J ends, which lost 5 bases and 3 bases, there was a span of 11 bases. The CDR3: CASRQGLYTEAFF. The CDR3, as DNA: TGTGCCAGCAGGCAGGGACTGTACACTGAAGCTTTCTTT.

In this sample, this clonotype turned up a few times. The genes are TRBV5-1 and TRBJ2-1; D uncertain. Trimming shortened V by 7 bases and J by 3 bases, and 14 bases separated the two germline ends. This CDR3 region has 14 residues. The V gene's germline CDR1 is SGHRS and CDR2 YFSETQ. The DNA of the CDR3 is TGCGCCAGCTTCAACGGACCTAACTACAATGAGCAGTTCTTC. This codes for CASFNGPNYNEQFF. The full variable domain, its missing parts supplied by reference TRBV5-1 and TRBJ2-1, is KAGVTQTPRYLIKTRGQQVTLSCSPISGHRSVSWYQQTPGQGLQFLFEYFSETQRNKGNFPGRFSGRQFSNSRSEMNVSTLELGDSALYLCASFNGPNYNEQFFGPGTRLTVL.

The J gene is TRBJ1-1, the V gene TRBV5-1, with D hard to call. The CDR3 is 15 amino acids. Germline assignment: CDR1 SGHRS and CDR2 YFSETQ. Trimming left V 0 bases short and J 4 bases short, with 13 bases between. CDR3 DNA: TGCGCCAGCAGCTTGGCACAGACAATCGGCACTGAAGCTTTCTTT. Translating gives CASSLAQTIGTEAFF.

A few counts support this clonotype. The chain uses TRBV6-2 or TRBV6-3 and TRBJ2-1; D gene unclear. Trimming removed 2 bases at V and 8 bases at J, with 13 bases between. Per the germline V gene, CDR1 is MNHEY and CDR2 is SVGEGT. CDR3 length equals 14 residues. The CDR3 DNA reads TGTGCCAGCAGTTACCAGACATCTAGAGATGAGCAGTTCTTC. It encodes CASSYQTSRDEQFF.

A few counts support this clonotype. This chain joins TRBV6-5 and TRBJ2-1, with D uncertain. Trimming took 5 bases from V and 7 from J, leaving 15 bases between them. Looked up from germline, CDR1 is MNHEY and CDR2 is SVGAGI. This CDR3 is built from 14 residues. In DNA form, the CDR3 reads TGTGCCAGCAGTCCCGTCGGGTTAGTGAATGAGCAGTTCTTC. Its protein is CASSPVGLVNEQFF.